This T cell receptor beta chain was recovered during a study of T-cell reconstitution after alpha-beta-depleted transplantation in children. Germline trimming cut 4 bases from V and 4 bases from J; bases unmatched to any gene: 6. Germline CDR1 reads LGHNA; CDR2 reads YSLEER. This CDR3 region has 15 residues. The authors prepared the TCRbeta library with unique molecular identifiers. In TCRdb, the PCR reads were re-called with MiXCR into one record per CDR3 protein. The data show around 500,000 distinct CDR3 sequences, 23% seen once. The starting material was PBMCs, mostly from graft donor cells, obtained 360 days after TCRalphabeta/CD19-depleted stem cell transplant. This rearrangement joins TRBV4-3 to TRBJ2-7, with TRBD2 matching over 11 bases. The receptor was derived from a boy under two years old who had a stem cell transplant for acute myeloid leukemia, so the T cells may come from the graft donor. In DNA form, the CDR3 reads TGCGCCAGCAGCCCCGCTAGCGGGGGGTTTTACGAGCAGTACTTC. Translation: CASSPASGGFYEQYF.